This is a list of T cell receptor beta chains from one sample in a study of cytomegalovirus exposure and HLA in healthy donors. Clones were sequenced by immunoSEQ multiplex PCR, and TCRdb holds only the in-frame ones, with some missing. The sample carries under 300,000 clones, around 89% recorded once. Sequences were obtained from PBMCs. These receptors were collected from a woman younger than 30 in good health and CMV-seronegative. CDR3s include the opening cysteine and the closing phenylalanine or tryptophan. The order of the fields is clone size, D gene, V gene, CDR3 length, J gene, CDR3 protein, CDR3 DNA. A D gene is named only where the DNA matches it firmly. Only some rows state a clone size, as once, few, many or a class for expanded clones.

NA,NA,TRBV11-1,15,TRBJ1-1,CASSPWRGVNTEAFF,TGTGCCAGCAGCCCCTGGCGGGGGGTGAACACTGAAGCTTTCTTT
NA,NA,TRBV5-1,13,TRBJ2-5,CASSLRTEETQYF,TGCGCCAGCAGCTTGAGGACTGAAGAGACCCAGTACTTC
NA,TRBD2,TRBV4-1,18,TRBJ2-2,CASSRGLAGGSNTGELFF,TGCGCCAGCAGCCGCGGACTAGCGGGGGGCTCGAACACCGGGGAGCTGTTTTTT
NA,NA,TRBV18,13,TRBJ1-2,CASSLDRSYGYTF,TGTGCCAGCTCACTAGACAGGAGCTATGGCTACACCTTC
NA,TRBD1,TRBV7-9,13,TRBJ2-5,CASSWTGEETQYF,TGTGCCAGCAGCTGGACAGGGGAAGAGACCCAGTACTTC
NA,NA,TRBV28,15,TRBJ1-3,CASSFYLTGANTIYF,TGTGCCAGCAGTTTTTATTTAACAGGCGCAAACACCATATATTTT
once,TRBD1,TRBV19,15,TRBJ2-7,CASSMDRVSAYEQYF,TGTGCCAGTAGTATGGACAGGGTTAGCGCCTACGAGCAGTACTTC
NA,NA,TRBV10-2,13,TRBJ1-2,CASSEGEDYGYTF,TGCGCCAGCAGTGAGGGGGAGGACTATGGCTACACCTTC
NA,NA,TRBV2,15,TRBJ2-1,CASTEEGLSYNEQFF,TGTGCCAGCACCGAGGAGGGGCTCTCCTACAATGAGCAGTTCTTC
NA,NA,TRBV6-1,13,TRBJ2-7,CASSAMTGYEQYF,TGTGCCAGCAGTGCCATGACAGGCTACGAGCAGTACTTC
NA,TRBD1,TRBV28,15,TRBJ1-1,CASSGTGVGNTEAFF,TGTGCCAGCTCCGGGACAGGGGTGGGGAACACTGAAGCTTTCTTT
once,NA,TRBV5-5,15,TRBJ2-7,CASSFGLELSYEQYF,TGTGCCAGCAGCTTTGGCCTGGAGCTCTCCTACGAGCAGTACTTC
NA,TRBD2,TRBV27,15,TRBJ2-1,CASREGLAPYNEQFF,TGTGCCAGCAGAGAGGGACTAGCTCCCTACAATGAGCAGTTCTTC
NA,TRBD2,TRBV6-5,15,TRBJ2-7,CASSYNSGATYEQYF,TGTGCCAGCAGTTACAATAGCGGGGCTACCTACGAGCAGTACTTC
NA,NA,TRBV18,12,TRBJ1-6,CASSPSDSPLHF,TGTGCCAGCTCACCATCAGATTCACCCCTCCACTTT
NA,NA,TRBV6-1,13,TRBJ2-3,CASSEVLTGTQYF,TGTGCCAGCAGTGAAGTTTTAACAGGGACGCAGTATTTT
once,NA,TRBV5-6,14,TRBJ1-2,CASSLEAGTYGYTF,TGTGCCAGCAGCTTGGAGGCAGGAACCTATGGCTACACCTTC
once,TRBD1,TRBV28,17,TRBJ2-2,CASSLGGTGGDTGELFF,TGTGCCAGCAGTTTAGGAGGAACAGGGGGCGACACCGGGGAGCTGTTTTTT
NA,TRBD1,TRBV6-1,15,TRBJ2-2,CASNLGQGLPGELFF,TGTGCCAGCAACTTGGGACAGGGGCTTCCCGGGGAGCTGTTTTTT
NA,NA,TRBV7-9,13,TRBJ2-2,CASSLRIVGELFF,TGTGCCAGCAGCCTTAGAATTGTCGGGGAGCTGTTTTTT
NA,TRBD1,TRBV2,14,TRBJ1-6,CASSGGQGNSPLHF,TGTGCCAGCAGTGGGGGACAGGGAAATTCACCCCTCCACTTT
NA,NA,TRBV2,11,TRBJ1-2,CASQGNYGYTF,TGTGCCAGCCAGGGGAACTATGGCTACACCTTC
once,TRBD2,TRBV7-8,20,TRBJ2-2,CASSLVPLAGAPRPAGELFF,TGTGCCAGCAGCTTAGTTCCACTAGCGGGGGCACCGCGCCCCGCCGGGGAGCTGTTTTTT
once,TRBD1,TRBV5-1,16,TRBJ2-2,CASRPGQPRVTGELFF,TGCGCCAGCAGACCGGGACAGCCGCGGGTCACCGGGGAGCTGTTTTTT
NA,TRBD2,TRBV5-4,15,TRBJ2-2,CASRLAGGNTGELFF,TGTGCCAGCAGACTAGCGGGGGGGAACACCGGGGAGCTGTTTTTT
NA,NA,TRBV9,15,TRBJ2-3,CASSPRTDFPDTQYF,TGTGCCAGCAGCCCACGGACTGATTTCCCAGATACGCAGTATTTT
NA,NA,TRBV18,16,TRBJ2-7,CASSPGLTGSTYEQYF,TGTGCCAGCTCACCTGGGTTGACAGGAAGTACCTACGAGCAGTACTTC
NA,NA,TRBV5-5,15,TRBJ1-6,CASSLGAGGRFTLHF,TGTGCCAGCAGCTTGGGGGCTGGGGGGAGATTTACCCTCCACTTT
NA,NA,TRBV10-1,15,TRBJ1-1,CASSSKQGWDTEAFF,TGCGCCAGCAGTTCCAAACAGGGCTGGGACACTGAAGCTTTCTTT
NA,TRBD2,TRBV5-1,19,TRBJ2-3,CASSLFRLAGELSTDTQYF,TGCGCCAGCAGCTTGTTCCGACTAGCGGGGGAACTAAGCACAGATACGCAGTATTTT
NA,TRBD2,TRBV4-2,16,TRBJ2-5,CASSQAGRGVGETQYF,TGTGCCAGCAGCCAAGCGGGGCGGGGGGTTGGAGAGACCCAGTACTTC
NA,TRBD2,TRBV30,15,TRBJ2-3,CAWTAGGAFLDTQYF,TGTGCCTGGACCGCGGGGGGGGCGTTCTTAGATACGCAGTATTTT
NA,NA,TRBV10-1,15,TRBJ2-3,CASSNRVGGTDTQYF,TGCGCCAGCAGTAACAGGGTGGGGGGCACAGATACGCAGTATTTT
NA,NA,TRBV11-2,16,TRBJ1-5,CASSLLAGSHHQPQHF,TGTGCCAGCAGCTTATTGGCAGGGTCCCACCATCAGCCCCAGCATTTT
NA,NA,TRBV7-9,12,TRBJ2-1,CASSSRENEQFF,TGTGCCAGCAGCTCAAGGGAGAATGAGCAGTTCTTC
NA,NA,TRBV7-9,13,TRBJ2-2,CASSFSEPGELFF,TGTGCCAGCAGCTTTAGCGAGCCCGGGGAGCTGTTTTTT
NA,NA,TRBV7-6,14,TRBJ2-3,CASSPKTATDTQYF,TGTGCCAGCAGCCCGAAGACAGCCACAGATACGCAGTATTTT
NA,NA,TRBV28,15,TRBJ2-7,CASTGARLPVGEQYF,TGTGCCAGCACGGGTGCCCGCCTTCCCGTGGGCGAGCAGTACTTC
NA,NA,TRBV7-9,15,TRBJ2-1,CASSLSASSYNEQFF,TGTGCCAGCAGCTTATCGGCTAGCTCCTACAATGAGCAGTTCTTC
NA,NA,TRBV5-1,15,TRBJ2-2,CASSLGTVLAGELFF,TGCGCCAGCAGCTTGGGGACAGTGCTAGCCGGGGAGCTGTTTTTT
NA,TRBD1,TRBV28,15,TRBJ1-5,CASSQPGGKNQPQHF,TGTGCCAGCAGCCAGCCAGGGGGTAAGAATCAGCCCCAGCATTTT
once,NA,TRBV29-1,17,TRBJ1-2,CSVAGRQKGQQLYGYTF,TGCAGCGTTGCCGGTCGGCAAAAAGGACAGCAACTCTATGGCTACACCTTC
NA,TRBD1,TRBV5-8,15,TRBJ2-3,CASSLSRGLADTQYF,TGTGCCAGCAGCTTGAGCAGGGGGCTAGCAGATACGCAGTATTTT
NA,TRBD2,TRBV6-5,16,TRBJ2-2,CASSYDGGAGTGELFF,TGTGCCAGCAGTTACGACGGGGGGGCGGGCACCGGGGAGCTGTTTTTT
NA,NA,TRBV30,14,TRBJ2-5,CAWAPSTGWETQYF,TGTGCCTGGGCGCCTTCGACAGGATGGGAGACCCAGTACTTC